The 8 T cell receptor beta chains below come from one sample, sequenced in a study of T cell changes during pregnancy in multiple sclerosis. Generated by immunoSEQ multiplex PCR, the TCRdb table keeps only in-frame clones and is missing some. The sample holds about 61,000 clones, approximately 88% seen once. The sample was peripheral blood, taken in the first trimester of pregnancy. The source of these receptors is a female donor with multiple sclerosis, enrolled in a pregnancy study.

J is TRBJ1-4 and V is TRBV4-1, with 7 positions matching TRBD1. Germline trimming cut 3 bases from V and 8 bases from J; bases unmatched to any gene: 12. There are 16 residues in the CDR3. Germline-derived CDR1 and CDR2 are MGHRA and YSYEKL. As DNA, the CDR3 is TGCGCCAGCAGCCACACCCCTGGGACAGTCCAGGAAAAACTGTTTTTT. Its translation: CASSHTPGTVQEKLFF.

This sequence joins TRBV19 and TRBJ1-2; D not certain. Trimming shortened V by 7 bases and J by 5 bases, and 14 bases separated the two germline ends. The CDR3 contains 13 residues. CDR1 and CDR2 from the germline V gene are LNHDA and SQIVND (reference sequence). This CDR3 is CASISRGGYGYTF. The CDR3 nucleotides are TGTGCCAGTATTTCCCGGGGAGGTTATGGCTACACCTTC.

J is TRBJ1-1 and V is TRBV6-1, with no clear D. Per the germline V gene, CDR1 is MNHNS and CDR2 is SASEGT. V lost 2 bases and J lost 2, with 9 bases in between. The CDR3 totals 14 residues. Here the CDR3 reads CASSELPSNTEAFF. CDR3 sequence (DNA): TGTGCCAGCAGTGAACTCCCTTCTAACACTGAAGCTTTCTTT.

The rearrangement joins TRBV7-2 to TRBJ2-6; 8 bases are shared with TRBD2. With 5 bases clipped from V and 4 bases from J, the junction kept 10 bases outside the gene matches. This CDR3 region has 17 residues. Looked up from germline, CDR1 is SGHTA and CDR2 is FQGNSA. In DNA form, the CDR3 reads TGTGCCAGCAGCCTAAAGCAAGCGGGAGCGGGGGCCAACGTCCTGACTTTC. Residues: CASSLKQAGAGANVLTF.

This chain links TRBV18 with TRBJ2-5, with D tentatively TRBD2 (5 bases). Germline lookup yields CDR1 KGHSH and CDR2 LQKENI. The CDR3 totals 14 residues. The germline V and J ends were trimmed by 4 bases and 5 bases, with 14 bases remaining between them. The CDR3 region has the DNA TGTGCCAGCTCACACCCTCGGGGTCGGGAGACCCAGTACTTC. Translation: CASSHPRGRETQYF.

The genes are TRBV29-1 and TRBJ2-3; tentatively, D is TRBD1 (6 bases). The V end was cut by 3 bases, the J end by 0 bases, with 16 bases between. The germline V gene has CDR1 SQVTM and CDR2 ANQGSEA. The CDR3 contains 16 residues. The CDR3 sequence is CSVDRLGASSTDTQYF. In nucleotides, the CDR3 is TGCAGCGTTGATCGCCTGGGGGCGAGTAGCACAGATACGCAGTATTTT.

For the CDR3, the DNA is TGTGCCAGCAGCTTACAGGCCCCTGAACACTATGGCTACACCTTC. Its translation: CASSLQAPEHYGYTF. This rearrangement joins TRBV7-7 to TRBJ1-2; unclear D gene. CDR3 length: 15 residues. Per germline, CDR1 SSHAT and CDR2 FNYEAQ (reference sequence). Trimming stripped 2 bases from V and 3 bases from J, with 13 bases between.

The gene calls are TRBV7-9 and TRBJ2-7, with 7 bases matching TRBD1. Germline V gene lookup returns CDR1 SEHNR and CDR2 FQNEAQ (reference sequence). This CDR3 is built from 14 residues. Trimming took 5 bases from V and 3 from J; bases not matched to a gene: 7. The CDR3 reads CASSEGTANYEQYF. CDR3 nucleotides: TGTGCCAGCAGCGAAGGGACAGCGAACTACGAGCAGTACTTC. The complete variable domain, with remaining parts taken from reference TRBV7-9 and TRBJ2-7, reads DTGVSQNPRHKITKRGQNVTFRCDPISEHNRLYWYRQTLGQGPEFLTYFQNEAQLEKSRLLSDRFSAERPKGSFSTLEIQRTEQGDSAMYLCASSEGTANYEQYFGPGTRLTVT.